This T cell receptor beta chain was recorded in a study of monozygotic twins with inflammatory bowel disease. PCR of TCRalpha and TCRbeta cDNA was nested, with two rounds of around 15 and 9 cycles. TCRdb reworked the 5' RACE reads into one entry per CDR3 protein, no DNA. The sample spans approximately 380,000 distinct CDR3 sequences; the ten largest clones claim just over 2.5%. Per germline, CDR1 KGHSH and CDR2 LQKENI. CDR3 length: 14 amino acids. The source material was blood. V and J are TRBV18 and TRBJ1-1. The source is a human donor with ulcerative colitis or Crohn's disease, or a healthy co-twin of an affected twin (not recorded which). CDR3: CASSWNQRNTEAFF.